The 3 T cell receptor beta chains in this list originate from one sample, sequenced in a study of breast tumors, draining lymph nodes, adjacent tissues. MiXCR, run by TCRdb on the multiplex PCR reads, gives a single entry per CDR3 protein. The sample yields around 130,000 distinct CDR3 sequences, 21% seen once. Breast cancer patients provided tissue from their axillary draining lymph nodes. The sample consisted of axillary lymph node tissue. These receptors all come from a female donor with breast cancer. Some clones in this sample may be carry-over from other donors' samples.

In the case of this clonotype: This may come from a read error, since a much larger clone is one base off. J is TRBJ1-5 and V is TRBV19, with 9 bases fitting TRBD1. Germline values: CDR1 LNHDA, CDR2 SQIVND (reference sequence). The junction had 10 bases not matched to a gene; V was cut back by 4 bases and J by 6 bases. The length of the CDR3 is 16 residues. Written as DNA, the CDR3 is TGTGCCAGTAGTAGCCCGGGACAGGGAATGCGTCAGCCCCAGCATTTT. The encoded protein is CASSSPGQGMRQPQHF.

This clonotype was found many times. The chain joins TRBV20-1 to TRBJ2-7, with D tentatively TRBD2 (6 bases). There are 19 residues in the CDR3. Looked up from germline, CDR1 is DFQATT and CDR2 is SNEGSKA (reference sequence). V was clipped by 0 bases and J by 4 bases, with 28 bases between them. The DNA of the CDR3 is TGCAGTGCTAGAGATGGTCTGGAGGGTAGATCGGCCGGCCCATACGAGCAGTACTTC. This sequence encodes CSARDGLEGRSAGPYEQYF.

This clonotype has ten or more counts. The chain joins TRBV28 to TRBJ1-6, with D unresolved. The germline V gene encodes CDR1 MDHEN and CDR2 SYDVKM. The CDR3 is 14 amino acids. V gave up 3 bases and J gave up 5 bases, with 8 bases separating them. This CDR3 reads CASSLDWNNSPLHF. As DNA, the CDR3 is TGTGCCAGCAGTTTGGACTGGAATAATTCACCCCTCCACTTT.